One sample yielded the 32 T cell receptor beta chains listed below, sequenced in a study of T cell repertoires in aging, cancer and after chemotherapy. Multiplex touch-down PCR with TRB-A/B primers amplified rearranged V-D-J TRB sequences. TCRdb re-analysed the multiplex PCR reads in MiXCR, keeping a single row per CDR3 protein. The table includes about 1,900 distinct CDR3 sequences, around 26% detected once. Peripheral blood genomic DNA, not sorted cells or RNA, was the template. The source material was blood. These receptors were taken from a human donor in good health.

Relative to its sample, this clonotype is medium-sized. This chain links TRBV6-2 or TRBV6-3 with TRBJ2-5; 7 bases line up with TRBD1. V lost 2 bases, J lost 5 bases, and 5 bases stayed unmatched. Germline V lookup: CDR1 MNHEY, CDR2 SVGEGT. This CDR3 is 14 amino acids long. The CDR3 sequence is CASSYLTGEETQYF. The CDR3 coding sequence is TGTGCCAGCAGTTACCTAACAGGGGAGGAGACCCAGTACTTC.

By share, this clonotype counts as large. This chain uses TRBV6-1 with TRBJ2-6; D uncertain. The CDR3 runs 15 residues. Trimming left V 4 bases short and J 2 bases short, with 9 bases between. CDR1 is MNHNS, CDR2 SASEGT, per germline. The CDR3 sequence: CASSVSGTGANVLTF. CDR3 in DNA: TGTGCCAGCAGTGTGTCAGGAACTGGGGCCAACGTCCTGACTTTC.

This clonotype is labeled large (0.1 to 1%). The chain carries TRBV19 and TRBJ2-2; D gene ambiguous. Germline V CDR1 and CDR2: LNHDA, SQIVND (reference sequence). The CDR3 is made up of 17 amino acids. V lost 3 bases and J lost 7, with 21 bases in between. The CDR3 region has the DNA TGTGCCAGTAGTATCTGGTATAGAGGTAGGGTACGCGGGGAGCTGTTTTTT. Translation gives CASSIWYRGRVRGELFF.

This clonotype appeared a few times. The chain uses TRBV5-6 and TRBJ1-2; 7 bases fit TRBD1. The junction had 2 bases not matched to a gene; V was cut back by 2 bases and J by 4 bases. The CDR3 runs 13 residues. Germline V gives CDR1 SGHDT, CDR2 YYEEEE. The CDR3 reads CASSFDRAYGYTF. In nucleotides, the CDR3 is TGTGCCAGCAGCTTTGACAGGGCCTATGGCTACACCTTC.

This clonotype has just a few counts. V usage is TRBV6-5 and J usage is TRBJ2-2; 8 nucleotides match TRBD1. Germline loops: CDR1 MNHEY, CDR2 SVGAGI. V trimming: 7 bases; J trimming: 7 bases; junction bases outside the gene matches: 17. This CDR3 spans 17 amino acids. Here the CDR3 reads CASTKKGTGLRIGELFF. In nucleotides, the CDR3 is TGTGCCAGCACCAAGAAGGGGACAGGACTACGAATCGGGGAGCTGTTTTTT.

DNA of the CDR3: TGTGCCACACAGTACCCAACTAATGAAAAACTGTTTTTT. Translated, it gives CATQYPTNEKLFF. This chain uses TRBV28 with TRBJ1-4; D gene ambiguous. Between the trimmed V and J ends, which lost 10 bases and 0 bases, there was a span of 9 bases. The CDR3 contains 13 residues. Germline values: CDR1 MDHEN, CDR2 SYDVKM. Full variable domain (remainder filled in from reference TRBV28 and TRBJ1-4): DVKVTQSSRYLVKRTGEKVFLECVQDMDHENMFWYRQDPGLGLRLIYFSYDVKMKEKGDIPEGYSVSREKKERFSLILESASTNQTSMYLCATQYPTNEKLFFGSGTQLSVL.

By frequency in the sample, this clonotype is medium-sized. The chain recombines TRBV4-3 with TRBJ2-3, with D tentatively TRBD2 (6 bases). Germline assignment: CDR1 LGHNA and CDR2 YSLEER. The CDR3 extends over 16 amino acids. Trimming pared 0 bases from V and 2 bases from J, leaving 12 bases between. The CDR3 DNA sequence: TGCGCCAGCAGCCAAGAAGGTAGCGGCTTCACAGATACGCAGTATTTT. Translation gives CASSQEGSGFTDTQYF.

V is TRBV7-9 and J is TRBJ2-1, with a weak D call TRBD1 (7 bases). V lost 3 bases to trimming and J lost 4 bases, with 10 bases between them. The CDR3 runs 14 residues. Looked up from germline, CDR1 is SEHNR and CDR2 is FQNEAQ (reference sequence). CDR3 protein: CASSFRGDYNEQFF. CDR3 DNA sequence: TGTGCCAGCAGCTTCAGGGGGGATTACAATGAGCAGTTCTTC.

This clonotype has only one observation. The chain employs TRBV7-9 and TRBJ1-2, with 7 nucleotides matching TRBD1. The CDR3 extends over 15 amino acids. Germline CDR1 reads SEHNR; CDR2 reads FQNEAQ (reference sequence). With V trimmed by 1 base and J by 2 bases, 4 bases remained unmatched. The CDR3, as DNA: TGTGCCAGCAGCTTAGGGACAGGAGAAAACTATGGCTACACCTTC. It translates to CASSLGTGENYGYTF. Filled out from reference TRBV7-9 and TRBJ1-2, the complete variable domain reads DTGVSQNPRHKITKRGQNVTFRCDPISEHNRLYWYRQTLGQGPEFLTYFQNEAQLEKSRLLSDRFSAERPKGSFSTLEIQRTEQGDSAMYLCASSLGTGENYGYTFGSGTRLTVV.

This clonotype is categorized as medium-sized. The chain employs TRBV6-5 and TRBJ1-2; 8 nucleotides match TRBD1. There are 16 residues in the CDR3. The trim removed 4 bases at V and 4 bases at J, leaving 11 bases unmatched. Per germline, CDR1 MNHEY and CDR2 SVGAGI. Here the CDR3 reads CASSFQTGAGSYGYTF. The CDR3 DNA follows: TGTGCCAGCAGTTTCCAGACAGGGGCGGGGTCCTATGGCTACACCTTC.

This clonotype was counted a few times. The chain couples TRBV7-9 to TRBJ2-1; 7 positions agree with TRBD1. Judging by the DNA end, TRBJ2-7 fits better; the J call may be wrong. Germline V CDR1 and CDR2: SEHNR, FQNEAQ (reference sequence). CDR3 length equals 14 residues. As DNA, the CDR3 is TGTGCCAGCAGCTTGACAGGGATCACCTACGAGCAGTACTTC. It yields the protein CASSLTGITYEQYF.

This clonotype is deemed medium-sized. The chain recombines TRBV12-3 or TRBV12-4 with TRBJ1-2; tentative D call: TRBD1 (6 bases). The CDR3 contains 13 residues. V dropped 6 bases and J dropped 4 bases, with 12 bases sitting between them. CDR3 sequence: CASRLTGFYGYTF. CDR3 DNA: TGTGCCAGCAGGTTAACAGGGTTCTATGGCTACACCTTC.

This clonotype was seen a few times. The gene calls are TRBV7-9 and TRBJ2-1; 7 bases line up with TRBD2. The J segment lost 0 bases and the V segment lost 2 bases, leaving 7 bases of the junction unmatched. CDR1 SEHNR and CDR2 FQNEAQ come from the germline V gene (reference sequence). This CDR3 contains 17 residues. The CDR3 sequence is CASSLYTGGFSYNEQFF. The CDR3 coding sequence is TGTGCCAGCAGCTTATACACGGGGGGTTTCTCCTACAATGAGCAGTTCTTC.

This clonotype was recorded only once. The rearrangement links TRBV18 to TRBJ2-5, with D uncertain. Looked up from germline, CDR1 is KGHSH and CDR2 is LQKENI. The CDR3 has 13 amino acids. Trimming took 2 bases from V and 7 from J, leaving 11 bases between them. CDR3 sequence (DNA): TGTGCCAGCTCACCATTCGAATTAGGGACCCAGTACTTC. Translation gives CASSPFELGTQYF.

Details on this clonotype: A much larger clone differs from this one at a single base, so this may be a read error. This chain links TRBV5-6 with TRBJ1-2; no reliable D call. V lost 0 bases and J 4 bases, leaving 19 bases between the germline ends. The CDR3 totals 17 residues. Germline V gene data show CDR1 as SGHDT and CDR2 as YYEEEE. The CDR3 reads CASSLGVGPLSAYGYTF. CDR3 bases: TGTGCCAGCAGCTTGGGAGTAGGACCTCTATCCGCCTATGGCTACACCTTC.

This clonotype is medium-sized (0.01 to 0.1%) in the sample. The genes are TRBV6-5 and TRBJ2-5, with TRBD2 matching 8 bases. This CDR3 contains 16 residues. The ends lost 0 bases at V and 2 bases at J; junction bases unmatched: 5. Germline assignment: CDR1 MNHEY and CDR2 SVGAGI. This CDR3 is CASSYSVAGGQETQYF. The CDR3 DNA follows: TGTGCCAGCAGTTACTCGGTCGCGGGGGGACAAGAGACCCAGTACTTC.

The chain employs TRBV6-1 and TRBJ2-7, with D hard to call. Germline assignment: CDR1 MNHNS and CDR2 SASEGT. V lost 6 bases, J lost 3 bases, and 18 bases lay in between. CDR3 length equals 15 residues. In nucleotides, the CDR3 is TGTGCCAGCAGGGGGTTTTGGATTTCCATCTACGAGCAGTACTTC. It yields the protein CASRGFWISIYEQYF.

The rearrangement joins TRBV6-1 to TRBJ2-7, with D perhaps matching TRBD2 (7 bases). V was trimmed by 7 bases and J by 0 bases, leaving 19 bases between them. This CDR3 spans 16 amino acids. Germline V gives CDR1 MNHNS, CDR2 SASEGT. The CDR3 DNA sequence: TGTGCCAGCATAGCACGGGGGGCGCCGAGCTCCTACGAGCAGTACTTC. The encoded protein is CASIARGAPSSYEQYF.

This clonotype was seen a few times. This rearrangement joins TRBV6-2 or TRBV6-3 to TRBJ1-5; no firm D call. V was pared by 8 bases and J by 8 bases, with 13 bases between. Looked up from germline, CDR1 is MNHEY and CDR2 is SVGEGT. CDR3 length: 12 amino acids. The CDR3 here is CASAIREKPQHF. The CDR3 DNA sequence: TGTGCCAGCGCCATTAGGGAGAAGCCCCAGCATTTT.

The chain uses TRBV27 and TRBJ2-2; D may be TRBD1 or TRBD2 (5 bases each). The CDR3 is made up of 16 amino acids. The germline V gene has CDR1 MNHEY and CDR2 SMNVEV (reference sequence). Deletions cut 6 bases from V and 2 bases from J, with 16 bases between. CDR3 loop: CASSQGAGFNTGELFF. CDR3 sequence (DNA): TGTGCCAGCAGCCAGGGAGCTGGATTTAACACCGGGGAGCTGTTTTTT.

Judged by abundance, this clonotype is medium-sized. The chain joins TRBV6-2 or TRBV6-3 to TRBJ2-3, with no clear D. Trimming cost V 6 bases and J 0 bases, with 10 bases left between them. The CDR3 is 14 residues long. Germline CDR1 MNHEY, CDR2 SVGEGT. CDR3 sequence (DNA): TGTGCCAGCAGCCGGCACCTTAGCACAGATACGCAGTATTTT. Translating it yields CASSRHLSTDTQYF.

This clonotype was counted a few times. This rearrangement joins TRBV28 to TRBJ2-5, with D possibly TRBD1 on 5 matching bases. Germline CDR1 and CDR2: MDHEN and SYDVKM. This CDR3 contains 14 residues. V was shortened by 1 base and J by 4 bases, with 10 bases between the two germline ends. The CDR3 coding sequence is TGTGCCAGCAGTTTATTTGGCAGGGTAGAGACCCAGTACTTC. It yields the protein CASSLFGRVETQYF.

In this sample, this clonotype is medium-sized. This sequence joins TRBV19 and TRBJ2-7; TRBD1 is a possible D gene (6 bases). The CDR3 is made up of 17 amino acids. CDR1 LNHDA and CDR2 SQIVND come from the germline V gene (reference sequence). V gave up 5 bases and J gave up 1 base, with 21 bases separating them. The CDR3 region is CASSSDRTKFGSYEQYF. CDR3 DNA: TGTGCCAGTAGTTCCGACAGGACGAAGTTTGGATCCTACGAGCAGTACTTC.

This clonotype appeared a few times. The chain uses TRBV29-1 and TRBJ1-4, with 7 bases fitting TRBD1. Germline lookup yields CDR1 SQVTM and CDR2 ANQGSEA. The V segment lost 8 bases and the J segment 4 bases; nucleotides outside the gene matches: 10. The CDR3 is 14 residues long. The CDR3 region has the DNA TGCAGCACCAGGACAGGCCCTCGTAATGAAAAACTGTTTTTT. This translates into CSTRTGPRNEKLFF. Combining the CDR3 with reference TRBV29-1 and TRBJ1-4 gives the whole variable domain SAVISQKPSRDICQRGTSLTIQCQVDSQVTMMFWYRQQPGQSLTLIATANQGSEATYESGFVIDKFPISRPNLTFSTLTVSNMSPEDSSIYLCSTRTGPRNEKLFFGSGTQLSVL.

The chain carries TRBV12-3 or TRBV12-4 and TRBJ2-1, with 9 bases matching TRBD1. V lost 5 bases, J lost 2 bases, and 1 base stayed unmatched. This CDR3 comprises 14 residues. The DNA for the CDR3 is TGTGCCAGCAGTCGGGACAGGGCCTACAATGAGCAGTTCTTC. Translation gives CASSRDRAYNEQFF.

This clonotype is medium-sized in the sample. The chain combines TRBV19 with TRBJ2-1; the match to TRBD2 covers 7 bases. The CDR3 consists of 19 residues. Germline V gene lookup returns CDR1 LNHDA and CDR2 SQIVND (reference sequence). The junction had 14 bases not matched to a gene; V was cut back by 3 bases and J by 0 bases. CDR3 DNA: TGTGCCAGTAGTATTTCGGGGATAAGCGGGGCTAGCTCCTACAATGAGCAGTTCTTC. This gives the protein CASSISGISGASSYNEQFF.

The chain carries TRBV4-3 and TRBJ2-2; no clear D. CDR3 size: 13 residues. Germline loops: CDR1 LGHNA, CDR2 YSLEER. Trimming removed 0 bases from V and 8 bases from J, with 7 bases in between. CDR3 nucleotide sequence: TGCGCCAGCAGCCAAGAAGGAAGGGGGGAGCTGTTTTTT. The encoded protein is CASSQEGRGELFF.

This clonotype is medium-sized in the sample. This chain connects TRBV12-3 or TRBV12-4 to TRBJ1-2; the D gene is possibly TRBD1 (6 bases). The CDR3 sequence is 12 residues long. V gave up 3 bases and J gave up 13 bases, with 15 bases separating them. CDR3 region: CASSFDTGHRTF. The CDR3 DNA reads TGTGCCAGCAGTTTTGACACAGGGCATCGCACCTTC.

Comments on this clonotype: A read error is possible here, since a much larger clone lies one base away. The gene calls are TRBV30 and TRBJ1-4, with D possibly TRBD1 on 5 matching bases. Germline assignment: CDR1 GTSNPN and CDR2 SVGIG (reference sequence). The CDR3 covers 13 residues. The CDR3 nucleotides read TGTGCCCGGAGGGGACTTCGTAATGAAAAACTGTTTTTT. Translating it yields CARRGLRNEKLFF.

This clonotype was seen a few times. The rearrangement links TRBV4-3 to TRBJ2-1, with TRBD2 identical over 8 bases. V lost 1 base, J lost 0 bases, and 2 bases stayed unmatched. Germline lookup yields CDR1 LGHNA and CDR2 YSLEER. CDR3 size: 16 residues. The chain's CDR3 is CASSQGGTSSYNEQFF. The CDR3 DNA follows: TGCGCCAGCAGCCAAGGTGGGACTAGCTCCTACAATGAGCAGTTCTTC.

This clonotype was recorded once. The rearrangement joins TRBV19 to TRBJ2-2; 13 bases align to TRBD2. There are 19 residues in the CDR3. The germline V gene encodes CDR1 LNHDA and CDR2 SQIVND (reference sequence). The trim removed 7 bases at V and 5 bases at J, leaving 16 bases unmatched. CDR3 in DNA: TGTGCCAGTACCGACCGCACTAGCGGGAGGGCGAAAAGGACCGGGGAGCTGTTTTTT. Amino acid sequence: CASTDRTSGRAKRTGELFF.

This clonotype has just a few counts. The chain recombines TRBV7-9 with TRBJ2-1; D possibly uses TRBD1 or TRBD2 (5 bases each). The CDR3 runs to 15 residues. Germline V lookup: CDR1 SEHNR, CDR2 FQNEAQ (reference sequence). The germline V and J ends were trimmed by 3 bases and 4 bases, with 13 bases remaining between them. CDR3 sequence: CASSFMGPTYNEQFF. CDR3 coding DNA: TGTGCCAGCAGCTTTATGGGACCCACATACAATGAGCAGTTCTTC.